The clone carrying this TCR beta chain has a count of ten or more. These data come from a study of T-cell reconstitution after alpha-beta-depleted transplantation in children. Construction of the TCRbeta library involved unique molecular identifiers. MiXCR, applied by TCRdb to the PCR reads, yields one record per CDR3 protein. This table has about 230,000 distinct CDR3 sequences, 8% to 10% appearing once. The germline V gene encodes CDR1 SGHTA and CDR2 FQGNSA. The CDR3 runs to 12 residues. V was cut by 5 bases and J by 2 bases, with 7 bases left in between. The gene calls are TRBV7-2 and TRBJ2-7; D possibly corresponds to TRBD2 (5 bases). This specimen was PBMCs from the stem cell graft donor, taken from the stem cell graft. The receptor was derived from a human donor who donated a stem cell graft to a child with acute lymphoblastic leukemia. CDR3 sequence reads: CASSRGTYEQYF. The CDR3 DNA sequence: TGTGCCAGCAGCCGGGGAACCTACGAGCAGTACTTC. The full variable domain, completed using reference TRBV7-2 and TRBJ2-7, is GAGVSQSPSNKVTEKGKDVELRCDPISGHTALYWYRQSLGQGLEFLIYFQGNSAPDKSGLPSDRFSAERTGGSVSTLTIQRTQQEDSAVYLCASSRGTYEQYFGPGTRLTVT.